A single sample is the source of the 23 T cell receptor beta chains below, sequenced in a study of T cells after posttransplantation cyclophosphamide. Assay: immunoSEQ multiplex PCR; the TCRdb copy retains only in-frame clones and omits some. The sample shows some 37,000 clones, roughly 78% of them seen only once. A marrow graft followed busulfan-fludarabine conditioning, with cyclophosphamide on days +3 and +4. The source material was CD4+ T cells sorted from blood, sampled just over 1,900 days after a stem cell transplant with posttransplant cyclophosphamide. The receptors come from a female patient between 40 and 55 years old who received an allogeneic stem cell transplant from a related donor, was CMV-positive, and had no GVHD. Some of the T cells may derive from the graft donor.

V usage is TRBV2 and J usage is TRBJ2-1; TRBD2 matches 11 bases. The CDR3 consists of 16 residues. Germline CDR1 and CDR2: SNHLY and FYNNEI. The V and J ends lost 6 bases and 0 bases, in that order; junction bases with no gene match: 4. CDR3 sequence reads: CASSIAGGSSYNEQFF. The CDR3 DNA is TGTGCCAGCAGCATAGCGGGGGGGTCCTCCTACAATGAGCAGTTCTTC.

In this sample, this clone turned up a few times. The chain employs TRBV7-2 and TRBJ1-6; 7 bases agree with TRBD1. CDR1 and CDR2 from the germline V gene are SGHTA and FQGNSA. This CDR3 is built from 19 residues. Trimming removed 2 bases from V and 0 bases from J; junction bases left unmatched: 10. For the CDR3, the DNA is TGTGCCAGCAGCTTAATATCGGGACAGTCGAGCTCCTATAATTCACCCCTCCACTTT. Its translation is CASSLISGQSSSYNSPLHF.

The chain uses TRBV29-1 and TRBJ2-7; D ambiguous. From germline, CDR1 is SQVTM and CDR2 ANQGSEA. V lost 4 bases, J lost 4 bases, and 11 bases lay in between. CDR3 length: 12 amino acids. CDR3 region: CSVVARPYEQYF. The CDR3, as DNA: TGCAGCGTTGTGGCCAGGCCATACGAGCAGTACTTC.

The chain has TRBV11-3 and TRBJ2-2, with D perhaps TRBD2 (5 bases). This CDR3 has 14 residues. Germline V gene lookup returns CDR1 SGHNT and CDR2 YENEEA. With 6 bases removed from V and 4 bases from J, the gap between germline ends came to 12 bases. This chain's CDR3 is CASRRRQSTGELFF. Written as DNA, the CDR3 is TGTGCCAGCAGGAGGAGGCAGTCCACCGGGGAGCTGTTTTTT.

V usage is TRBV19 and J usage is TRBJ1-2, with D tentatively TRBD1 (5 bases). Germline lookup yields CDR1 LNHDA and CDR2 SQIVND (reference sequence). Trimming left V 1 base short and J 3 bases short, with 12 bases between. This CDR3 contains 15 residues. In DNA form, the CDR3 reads TGTGCCAGTAGTATAGGGGCCGCCAGGGACTATGGCTACACCTTC. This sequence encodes CASSIGAARDYGYTF.

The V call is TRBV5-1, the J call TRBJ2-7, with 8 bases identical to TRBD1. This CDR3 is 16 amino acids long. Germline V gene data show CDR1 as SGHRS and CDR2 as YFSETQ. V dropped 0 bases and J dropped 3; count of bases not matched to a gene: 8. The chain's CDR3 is CASSLAGTGSYYEQYF. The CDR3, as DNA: TGCGCCAGCAGCTTGGCCGGGACAGGAAGCTACTACGAGCAGTACTTC. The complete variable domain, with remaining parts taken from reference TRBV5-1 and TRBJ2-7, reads KAGVTQTPRYLIKTRGQQVTLSCSPISGHRSVSWYQQTPGQGLQFLFEYFSETQRNKGNFPGRFSGRQFSNSRSEMNVSTLELGDSALYLCASSLAGTGSYYEQYFGPGTRLTVT.

The CDR3 here is CASSFGDTQYF. The DNA of the CDR3 is TGTGCCAGCAGCTTCGGAGATACGCAGTATTTT. The chain has TRBV7-9 and TRBJ2-3; D is ambiguous. This CDR3 spans 11 amino acids. V lost 3 bases to trimming and J lost 5 bases, with 3 bases between them. CDR1 and CDR2 (germline): SEHNR, FQNEAQ (reference sequence).

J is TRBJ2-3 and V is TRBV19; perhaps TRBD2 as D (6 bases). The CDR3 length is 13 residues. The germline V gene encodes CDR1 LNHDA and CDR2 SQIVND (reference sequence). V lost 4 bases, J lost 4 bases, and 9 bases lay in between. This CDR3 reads CASSTGGPDTQYF. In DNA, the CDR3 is TGTGCCAGTAGTACCGGGGGTCCAGATACGCAGTATTTT.

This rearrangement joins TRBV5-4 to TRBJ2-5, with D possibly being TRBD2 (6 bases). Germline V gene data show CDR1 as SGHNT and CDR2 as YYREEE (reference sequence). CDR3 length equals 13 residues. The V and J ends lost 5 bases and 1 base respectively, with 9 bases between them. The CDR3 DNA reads TGTGCCAGCAGTTGGGACTCCCAAGAGACCCAGTACTTC. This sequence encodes CASSWDSQETQYF.

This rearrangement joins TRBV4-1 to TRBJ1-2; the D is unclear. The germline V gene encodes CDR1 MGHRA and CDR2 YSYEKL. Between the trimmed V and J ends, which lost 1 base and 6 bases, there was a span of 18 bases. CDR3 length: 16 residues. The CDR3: CASSQVGRVSGDGYTF. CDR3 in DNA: TGCGCCAGCAGCCAAGTCGGCCGGGTCAGCGGTGATGGCTACACCTTC.

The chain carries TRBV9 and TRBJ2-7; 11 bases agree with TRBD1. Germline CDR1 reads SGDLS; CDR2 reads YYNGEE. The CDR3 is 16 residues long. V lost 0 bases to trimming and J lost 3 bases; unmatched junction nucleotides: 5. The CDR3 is CASSVGWDRGFYEQYF. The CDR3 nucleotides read TGTGCCAGCAGCGTAGGATGGGACAGGGGGTTCTACGAGCAGTACTTC.

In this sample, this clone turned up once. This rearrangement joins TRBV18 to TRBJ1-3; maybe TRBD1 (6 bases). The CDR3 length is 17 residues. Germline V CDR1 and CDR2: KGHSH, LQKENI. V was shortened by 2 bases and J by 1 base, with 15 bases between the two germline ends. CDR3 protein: CASSPYPLTGSGNTIYF. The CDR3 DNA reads TGTGCCAGCTCACCATATCCGCTCACAGGGTCTGGAAACACCATATATTTT. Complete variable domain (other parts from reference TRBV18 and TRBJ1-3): NAGVMQNPRHLVRRRGQEARLRCSPMKGHSHVYWYRQLPEEGLKFMVYLQKENIIDESGMPKERFSAEFPKEGPSILRIQQVVRGDSAAYFCASSPYPLTGSGNTIYFGEGSWLTVV.

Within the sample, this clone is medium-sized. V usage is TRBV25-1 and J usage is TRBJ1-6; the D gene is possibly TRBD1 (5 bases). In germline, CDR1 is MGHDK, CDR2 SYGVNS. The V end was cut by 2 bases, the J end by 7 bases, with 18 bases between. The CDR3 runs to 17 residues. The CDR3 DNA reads TGTGCCAGCAGTGAACAGGGCCCAAAGGAAAGAAATTCACCCCTCCACTTT. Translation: CASSEQGPKERNSPLHF.

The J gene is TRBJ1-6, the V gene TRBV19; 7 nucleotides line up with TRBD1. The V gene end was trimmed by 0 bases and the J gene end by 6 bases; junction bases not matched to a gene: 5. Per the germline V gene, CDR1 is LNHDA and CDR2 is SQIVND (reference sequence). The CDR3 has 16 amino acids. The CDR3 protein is CASSIDRGQSNSPLHF. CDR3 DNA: TGTGCCAGTAGTATAGATCGGGGACAGTCTAATTCACCCCTCCACTTT.

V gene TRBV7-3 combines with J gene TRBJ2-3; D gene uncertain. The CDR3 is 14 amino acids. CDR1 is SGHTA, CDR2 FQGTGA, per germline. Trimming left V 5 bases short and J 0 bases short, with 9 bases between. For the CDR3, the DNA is TGTGCCAGCAGCCTTTCACACAGCACAGATACGCAGTATTTT. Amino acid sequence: CASSLSHSTDTQYF.

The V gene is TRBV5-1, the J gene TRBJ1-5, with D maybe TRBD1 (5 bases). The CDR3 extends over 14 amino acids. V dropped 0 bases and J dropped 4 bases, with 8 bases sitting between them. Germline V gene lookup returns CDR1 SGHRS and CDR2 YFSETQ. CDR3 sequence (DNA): TGCGCCAGCAGCTTGGTGGCAGGGAATCAGCCCCAGCATTTT. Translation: CASSLVAGNQPQHF.

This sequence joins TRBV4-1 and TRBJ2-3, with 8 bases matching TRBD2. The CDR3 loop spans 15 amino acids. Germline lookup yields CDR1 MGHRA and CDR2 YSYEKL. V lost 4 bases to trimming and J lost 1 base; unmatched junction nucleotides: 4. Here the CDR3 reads CASSLGGAGTDTQYF. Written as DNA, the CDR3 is TGCGCCAGCAGCCTCGGGGGGGCTGGCACAGATACGCAGTATTTT.

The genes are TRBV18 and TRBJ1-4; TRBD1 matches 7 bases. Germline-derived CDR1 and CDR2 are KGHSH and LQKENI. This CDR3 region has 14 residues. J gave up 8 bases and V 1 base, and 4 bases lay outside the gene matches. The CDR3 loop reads CASSPRDSGEKLFF. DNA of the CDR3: TGTGCCAGCTCACCACGGGACAGCGGCGAAAAACTGTTTTTT.

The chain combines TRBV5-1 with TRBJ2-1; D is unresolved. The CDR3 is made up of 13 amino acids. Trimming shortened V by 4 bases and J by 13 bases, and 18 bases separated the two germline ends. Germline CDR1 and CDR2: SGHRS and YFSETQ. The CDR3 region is CASSPPAVEVQFF. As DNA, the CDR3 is TGCGCCAGCAGCCCGCCCGCGGTTGAAGTTCAGTTCTTC.

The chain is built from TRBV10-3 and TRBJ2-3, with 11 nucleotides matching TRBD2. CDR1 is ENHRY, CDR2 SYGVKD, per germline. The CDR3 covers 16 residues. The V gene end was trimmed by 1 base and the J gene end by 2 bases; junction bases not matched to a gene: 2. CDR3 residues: CAISELGLAVTDTQYF. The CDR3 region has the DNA TGTGCCATCAGTGAGTTGGGACTAGCGGTCACAGATACGCAGTATTTT.

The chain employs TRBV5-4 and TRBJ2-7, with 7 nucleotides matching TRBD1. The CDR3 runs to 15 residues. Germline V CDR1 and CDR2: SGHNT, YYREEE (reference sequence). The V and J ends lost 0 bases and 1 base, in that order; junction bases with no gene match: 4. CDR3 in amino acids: CASSLEAGGSYEQYF. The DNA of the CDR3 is TGTGCCAGCAGCTTGGAGGCAGGGGGATCCTACGAGCAGTACTTC.

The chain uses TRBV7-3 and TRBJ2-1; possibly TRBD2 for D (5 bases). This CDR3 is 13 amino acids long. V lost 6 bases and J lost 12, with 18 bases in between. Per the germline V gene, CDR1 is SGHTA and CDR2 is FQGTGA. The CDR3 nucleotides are TGTGCCAGCAGTTCCACCGGGGAGCAGGCGCAGTTCTTC. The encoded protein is CASSSTGEQAQFF.

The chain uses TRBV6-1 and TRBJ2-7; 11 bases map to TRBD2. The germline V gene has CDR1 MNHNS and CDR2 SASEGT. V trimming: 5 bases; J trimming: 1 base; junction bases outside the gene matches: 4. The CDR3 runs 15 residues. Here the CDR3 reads CASSSTSGVSYEQYF. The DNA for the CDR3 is TGTGCCAGCAGTTCGACTAGCGGGGTGTCCTACGAGCAGTACTTC.